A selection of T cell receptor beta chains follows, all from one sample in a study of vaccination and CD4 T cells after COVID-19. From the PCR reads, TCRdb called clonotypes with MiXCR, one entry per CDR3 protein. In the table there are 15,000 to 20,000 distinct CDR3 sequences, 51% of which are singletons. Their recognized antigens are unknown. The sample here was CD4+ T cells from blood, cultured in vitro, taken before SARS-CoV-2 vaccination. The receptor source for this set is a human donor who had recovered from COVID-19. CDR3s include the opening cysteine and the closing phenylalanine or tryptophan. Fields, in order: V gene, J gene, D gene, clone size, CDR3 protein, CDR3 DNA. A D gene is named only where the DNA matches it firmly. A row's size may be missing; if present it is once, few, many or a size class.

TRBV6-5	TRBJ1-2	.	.	CASSYSSFGQSDYGYTF	TGTGCCAGCAGTTACTCGTCATTCGGACAGTCAGACTATGGCTACACCTTC
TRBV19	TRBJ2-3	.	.	CATRDISSSTDTQYF	TGTGCCACCCGGGACATCTCCTCTAGCACAGATACGCAGTATTTT
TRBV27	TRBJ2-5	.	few	CASRSLETQYF	TGTGCCAGCAGATCCCTAGAGACCCAGTACTTC
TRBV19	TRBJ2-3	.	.	CASRAGVTDTQYF	TGTGCCAGTAGGGCAGGGGTCACAGATACGCAGTATTTT
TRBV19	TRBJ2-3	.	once	CASSTAVTDTQYF	TGTGCCAGTAGTACAGCGGTAACTGATACGCAGTATTTT
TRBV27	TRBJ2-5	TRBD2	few	CASSVAGYQETQYF	TGTGCCAGCAGCGTAGCGGGGTACCAAGAGACCCAGTACTTC
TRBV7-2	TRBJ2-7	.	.	CASSEATGPYYEQYF	TGTGCCAGCAGCGAGGCGACAGGACCATACTACGAGCAGTACTTC
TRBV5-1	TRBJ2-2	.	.	CASSFVPGTNTGELFF	TGCGCCAGCAGCTTTGTTCCGGGGACGAACACCGGGGAGCTGTTTTTT
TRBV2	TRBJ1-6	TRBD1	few	CASSGSTGLGTSPLHF	TGTGCCAGCAGTGGGTCGACAGGGCTAGGTACTTCACCCCTCCACTTT
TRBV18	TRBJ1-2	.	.	CASSPLRTAGDGYTF	TGTGCCAGCTCACCACTCCGGACAGCCGGTGATGGCTACACCTTC
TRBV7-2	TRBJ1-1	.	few	CASSFMANTEAFF	TGTGCCAGCAGCTTTATGGCGAACACTGAAGCTTTCTTT
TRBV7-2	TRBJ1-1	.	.	CASSLRGKTEAFF	TGTGCCAGCAGCTTACGTGGAAAGACTGAAGCTTTCTTT
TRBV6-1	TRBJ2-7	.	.	CASSEAQGYYYEQYF	TGTGCCAGCAGTGAAGCACAGGGCTACTACTACGAGCAGTACTTC
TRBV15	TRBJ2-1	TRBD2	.	CATSLAGGYNEQFF	TGTGCCACTTCGTTAGCGGGAGGGTACAATGAGCAGTTCTTC
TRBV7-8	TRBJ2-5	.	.	CASSLAWKQETQYF	TGTGCCAGCAGCTTAGCGTGGAAACAAGAGACCCAGTACTTC
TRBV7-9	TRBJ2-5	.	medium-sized	CASLPGLGFGLQETQYF	TGTGCCAGCCTTCCCGGTTTAGGCTTCGGACTCCAAGAGACCCAGTACTTC
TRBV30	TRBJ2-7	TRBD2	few	CAWEGGLGGGEQYF	TGTGCCTGGGAAGGGGGACTAGGGGGTGGCGAGCAGTACTTC
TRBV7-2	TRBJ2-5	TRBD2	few	CASSGGLAGTQSQYF	TGTGCCAGCAGCGGGGGACTAGCGGGGACGCAATCCCAGTACTTC